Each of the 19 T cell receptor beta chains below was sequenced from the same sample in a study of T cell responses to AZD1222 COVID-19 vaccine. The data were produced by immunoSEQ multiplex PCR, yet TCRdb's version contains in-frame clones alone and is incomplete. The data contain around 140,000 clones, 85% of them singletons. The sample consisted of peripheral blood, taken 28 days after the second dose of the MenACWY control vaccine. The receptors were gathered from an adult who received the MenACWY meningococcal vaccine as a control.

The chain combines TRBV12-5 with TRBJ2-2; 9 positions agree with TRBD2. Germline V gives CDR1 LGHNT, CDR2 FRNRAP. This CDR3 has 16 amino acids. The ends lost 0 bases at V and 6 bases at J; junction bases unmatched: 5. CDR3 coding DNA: TGTGCTAGTGGTTTGGTCCTAGCGGGGTCTGCCGGGGAGCTGTTTTTT. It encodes CASGLVLAGSAGELFF.

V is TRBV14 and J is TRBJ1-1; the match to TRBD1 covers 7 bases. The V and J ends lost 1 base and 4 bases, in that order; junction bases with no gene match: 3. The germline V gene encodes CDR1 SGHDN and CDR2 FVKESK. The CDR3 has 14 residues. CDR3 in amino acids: CASSQVTGATEAFF. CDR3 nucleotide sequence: TGTGCCAGCAGCCAAGTTACAGGGGCCACTGAAGCTTTCTTT.

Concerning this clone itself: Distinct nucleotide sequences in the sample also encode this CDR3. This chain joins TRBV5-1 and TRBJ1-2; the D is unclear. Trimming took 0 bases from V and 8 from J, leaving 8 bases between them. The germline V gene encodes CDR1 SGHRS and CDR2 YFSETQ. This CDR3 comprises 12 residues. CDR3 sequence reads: CASSLGRGGYTF. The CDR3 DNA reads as TGCGCCAGCAGCTTGGGCCGCGGGGGCTACACCTTC.

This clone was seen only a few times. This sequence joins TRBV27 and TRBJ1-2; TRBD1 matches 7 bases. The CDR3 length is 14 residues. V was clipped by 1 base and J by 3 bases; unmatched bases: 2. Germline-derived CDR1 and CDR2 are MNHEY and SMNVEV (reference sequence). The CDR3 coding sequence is TGTGCCAGCAGTTTATTCACAGGGGACTATGGCTACACCTTC. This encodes CASSLFTGDYGYTF.

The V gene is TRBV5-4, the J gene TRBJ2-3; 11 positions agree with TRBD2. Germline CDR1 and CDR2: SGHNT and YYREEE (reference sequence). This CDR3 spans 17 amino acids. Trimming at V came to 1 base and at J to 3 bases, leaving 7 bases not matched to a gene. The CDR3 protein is CASSLLAGGPGTDTQYF. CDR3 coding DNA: TGTGCCAGCAGCTTGTTAGCGGGGGGGCCGGGGACAGATACGCAGTATTTT.

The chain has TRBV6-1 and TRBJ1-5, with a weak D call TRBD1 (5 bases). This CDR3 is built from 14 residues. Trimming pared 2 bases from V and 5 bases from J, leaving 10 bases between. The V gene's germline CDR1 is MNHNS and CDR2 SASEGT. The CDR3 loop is CASSELGGDQPQHF. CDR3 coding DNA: TGTGCCAGCAGTGAATTGGGGGGAGATCAGCCCCAGCATTTT.

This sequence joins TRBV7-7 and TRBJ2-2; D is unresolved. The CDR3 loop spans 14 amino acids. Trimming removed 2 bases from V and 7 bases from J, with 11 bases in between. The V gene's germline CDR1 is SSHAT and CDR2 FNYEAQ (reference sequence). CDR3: CASSLRAGNGELFF. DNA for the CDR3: TGTGCCAGCAGCTTACGGGCCGGAAACGGGGAGCTGTTTTTT.

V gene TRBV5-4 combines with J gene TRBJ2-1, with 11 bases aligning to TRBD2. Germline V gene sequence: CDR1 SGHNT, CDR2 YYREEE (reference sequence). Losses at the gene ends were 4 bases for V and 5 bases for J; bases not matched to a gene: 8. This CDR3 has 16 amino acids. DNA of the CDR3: TGTGCCAGCAGCCAGCCGACTAGCGGGACCGACAATGAGCAGTTCTTC. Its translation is CASSQPTSGTDNEQFF.

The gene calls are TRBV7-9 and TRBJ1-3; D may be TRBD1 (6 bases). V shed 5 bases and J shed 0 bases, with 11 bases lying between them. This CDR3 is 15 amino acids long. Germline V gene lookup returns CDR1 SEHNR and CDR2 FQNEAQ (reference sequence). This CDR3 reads CASSPRGLSGNTIYF. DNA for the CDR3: TGTGCCAGCAGCCCCAGGGGCCTCTCTGGAAACACCATATATTTT.

The DNA of the CDR3 is TGTGCCAGTAAGGGCCAGGGGGTGGACGTAACAGCCAAAAACATTCAGTACTTC. The encoded protein is CASKGQGVDVTAKNIQYF. The chain links TRBV19 to TRBJ2-4, with 7 bases lining up with TRBD1. The CDR3 extends over 18 amino acids. V lost 7 bases to trimming and J lost 0 bases; unmatched junction nucleotides: 15. Germline loops: CDR1 LNHDA, CDR2 SQIVND (reference sequence). The whole variable domain, filled in from reference TRBV19 and TRBJ2-4, reads DGGITQSPKYLFRKEGQNVTLSCEQNLNHDAMYWYRQDPGQGLRLIYYSQIVNDFQKGDIAEGYSVSREKKESFPLTVTSAQKNPTAFYLCASKGQGVDVTAKNIQYFGAGTRLSVL.

CDR3 DNA sequence: TGTGCCAGCTTTTTAGCCGGGACCCAAAATACTGAAGCTTTCTTT. It yields the protein CASFLAGTQNTEAFF. This chain connects TRBV18 to TRBJ1-1, with a tentative D call TRBD1 (5 bases). The V end lost 7 bases, the J end lost 5 bases, and 20 bases lay between the germline ends. This CDR3 spans 15 amino acids. Germline-derived CDR1 and CDR2 are KGHSH and LQKENI.

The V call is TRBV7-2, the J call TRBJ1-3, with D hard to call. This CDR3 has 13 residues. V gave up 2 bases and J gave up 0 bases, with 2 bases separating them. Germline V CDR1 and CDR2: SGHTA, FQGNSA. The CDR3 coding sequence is TGTGCCAGCAGCTTACCCTCTGGAAACACCATATATTTT. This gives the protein CASSLPSGNTIYF.

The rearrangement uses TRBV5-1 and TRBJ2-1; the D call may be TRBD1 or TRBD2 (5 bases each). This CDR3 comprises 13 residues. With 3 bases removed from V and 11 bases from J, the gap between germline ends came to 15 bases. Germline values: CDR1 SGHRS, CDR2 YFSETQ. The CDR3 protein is CASSYVRPGQQFF. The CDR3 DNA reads TGCGCCAGCAGCTACGTGAGGCCGGGACAGCAGTTCTTC.

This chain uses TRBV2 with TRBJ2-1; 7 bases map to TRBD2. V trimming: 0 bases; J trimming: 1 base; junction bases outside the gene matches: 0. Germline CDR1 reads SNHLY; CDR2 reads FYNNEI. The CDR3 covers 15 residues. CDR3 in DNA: TGTGCCAGCAGTGAAGCGCGGGGGTCCTACAATGAGCAGTTCTTC. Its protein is CASSEARGSYNEQFF.

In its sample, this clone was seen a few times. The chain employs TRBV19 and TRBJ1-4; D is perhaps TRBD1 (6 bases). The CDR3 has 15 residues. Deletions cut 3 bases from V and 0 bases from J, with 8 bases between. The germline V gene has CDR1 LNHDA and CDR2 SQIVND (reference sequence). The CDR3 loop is CASSIQGTTNEKLFF. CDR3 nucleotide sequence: TGTGCCAGTAGTATTCAGGGGACAACTAATGAAAAACTGTTTTTT.

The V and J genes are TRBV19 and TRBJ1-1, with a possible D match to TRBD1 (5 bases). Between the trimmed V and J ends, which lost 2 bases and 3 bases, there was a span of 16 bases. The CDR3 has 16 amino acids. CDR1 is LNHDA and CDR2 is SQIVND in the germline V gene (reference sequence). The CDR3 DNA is TGTGCCAGTAGTATATTCGGGGCGAGATTGGACACTGAAGCTTTCTTT. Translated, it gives CASSIFGARLDTEAFF. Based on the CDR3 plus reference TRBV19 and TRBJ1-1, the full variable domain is DGGITQSPKYLFRKEGQNVTLSCEQNLNHDAMYWYRQDPGQGLRLIYYSQIVNDFQKGDIAEGYSVSREKKESFPLTVTSAQKNPTAFYLCASSIFGARLDTEAFFGQGTRLTVV.

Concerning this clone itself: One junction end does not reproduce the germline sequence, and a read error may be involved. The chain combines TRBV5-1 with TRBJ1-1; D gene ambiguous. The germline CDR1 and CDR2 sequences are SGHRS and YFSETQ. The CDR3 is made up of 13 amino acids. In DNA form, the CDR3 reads TGCGCCAGCAGCTTGTTCTTACCGGCTGAACCTTTCTTT. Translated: CASSLFLPAEPFF.

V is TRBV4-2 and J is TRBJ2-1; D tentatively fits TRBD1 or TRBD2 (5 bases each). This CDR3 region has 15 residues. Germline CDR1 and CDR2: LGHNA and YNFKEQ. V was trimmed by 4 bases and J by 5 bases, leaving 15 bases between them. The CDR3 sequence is CASSLRDRTDNEQFF. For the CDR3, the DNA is TGTGCCAGCAGCCTCAGGGACCGAACGGACAATGAGCAGTTCTTC.

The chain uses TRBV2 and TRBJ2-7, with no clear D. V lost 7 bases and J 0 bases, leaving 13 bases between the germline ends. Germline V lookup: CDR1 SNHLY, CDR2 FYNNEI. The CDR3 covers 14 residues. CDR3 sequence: CASKNARTSYEQYF. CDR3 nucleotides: TGTGCCAGCAAGAACGCTAGGACCTCCTACGAGCAGTACTTC.